This T cell receptor beta chain was sequenced for a study of cytomegalovirus exposure and HLA in healthy donors. Study as a whole: Caucasian-associated ancestry cluster membership applied to around 76% of some 400 genotyped donors.

Per germline, CDR1 LGHNA and CDR2 YSLEER. CDR3 length equals 16 residues. V was pared by 0 bases and J by 8 bases, with 7 bases of the junction left unmatched. The PCR had 60 Vbeta and 13 Jbeta primers. The table came from immunoSEQ multiplex PCR; TCRdb's copy has only in-frame clones and leaves some out. This sample has some 140,000 clones, with around 85% found just once. Worth noting for this clone: The antigen remains unidentified.

Study-wide findings and caveats: Earlier analysis yielded a pattern in which most TCR beta V segments were productive about 90% or about 30% of the time. Further analysis, carried out later, found HLA-associated TCR beta chains more clonally expanded than equally common other chains. There were several of the most significant clusters that appeared linked to common viral pathogens in a later analysis.

The sequenced sample consisted of PBMCs. The sequence was obtained from a woman in her forties or fifties in good health and CMV-seropositive. V and J are TRBV4-3 and TRBJ1-2; TRBD1 aligns across 12 bases. The CDR3 nucleotides are TGCGCCAGCAGCCAAGACCCGGGACAGGGGGCGCGGGGCTACACCTTC. Translating it yields CASSQDPGQGARGYTF.